One sample yielded the 21 T cell receptor beta chains listed below, sequenced in a study of regulatory T cells in long-lasting Graves disease. Time point in this sample: newly diagnosed GD, antithyroid drugs for less than 3 months. Extracted RNA from PBMCs served as the source of the TCR library. Assembly of TCR beta libraries relied on iRepertoire HTBI primers together with Arm-PCR of CDR3 regions. One entry per CDR3 protein, called by TCRdb with MiXCR from the multiplex PCR reads. This sample has a few hundred thousand distinct CDR3 sequences, with 18% found just once. In addition, the sample was reused for a study of T cells in Graves' hyperthyroidism and ophthalmopathy.

The starting material was peripheral blood mononuclear cells (PBMCs), obtained at new diagnosis, from a patient treated with antithyroid drugs. The source of these receptors is a woman under 40 with Graves disease.

Ten or more counts support this clonotype. J is TRBJ1-2 and V is TRBV2; D is ambiguous. Trimming took 2 bases from V and 4 from J, leaving 8 bases between them. The germline V gene encodes CDR1 SNHLY and CDR2 FYNNEI. CDR3 length equals 13 residues. Here the CDR3 DNA reads TGTGCCAGCAGTGAATCCCCCGGCTATGGCTACACCTTC. As protein: CASSESPGYGYTF.

At least ten counts were recorded for this clonotype. The chain combines TRBV12-5 with TRBJ2-1; a weak D match, TRBD1 (6 bases). The CDR3 is 16 amino acids. The ends were cut back, 6 bases at V and 9 bases at J, with 24 bases in the middle. CDR1 and CDR2 from the germline V gene are LGHNT and FRNRAP. The CDR3 DNA follows: TGTGCTAGTGGCTGGGACACTAGGGTGAGGGGTGGTGAGCAGTTCTTC. It yields the protein CASGWDTRVRGGEQFF.

This clonotype was seen many times. Here the CDR3 reads CASSREDEKLFF. CDR3 in DNA: TGTGCCAGCAGTCGGGAGGACGAAAAACTGTTTTTT. V gene TRBV28 combines with J gene TRBJ1-4; D remains unclear. Deletions cut 5 bases from V and 8 bases from J, with 9 bases between. The CDR3 has 12 residues. Per the germline V gene, CDR1 is MDHEN and CDR2 is SYDVKM.

The V and J genes are TRBV6-1 and TRBJ1-5; D possibly corresponds to TRBD1 (5 bases). CDR3 length: 13 amino acids. Trimming removed 8 bases at V and 6 bases at J, with 14 bases between. Germline V gives CDR1 MNHNS, CDR2 SASEGT. The CDR3 bases are TGTGCCAGCCGGCGGGGGGATAGTCAGCCCCAGCATTTT. Translation gives CASRRGDSQPQHF.

This clonotype occurred many times. The chain is built from TRBV6-1 and TRBJ1-5, with a possible D match to TRBD1 (5 bases). Deletions cut 5 bases from V and 1 base from J, with 18 bases between. CDR3 length: 17 residues. The V gene's germline CDR1 is MNHNS and CDR2 SASEGT. CDR3 sequence reads: CASSLSEGPYSNQPQHF. The CDR3 DNA sequence: TGTGCCAGCAGTCTCTCTGAGGGGCCCTACAGCAATCAGCCCCAGCATTTT.

This clonotype was recorded many times. Its ends do not fully match the called genes, so a read error is possible. The gene calls are TRBV15 and TRBJ2-2; TRBD2 is a possible D gene (7 bases). This CDR3 is built from 14 residues. Germline V gene data show CDR1 as LNHNV and CDR2 as YYDKDF (reference sequence). This CDR3 is CAAREGGRAGELFF. The CDR3 DNA follows: TGTGCCGCCAGGGAGGGGGGACGGGCCGGGGAGCTGTTTTTT.

This clonotype was seen repeatedly, ten times or more. The V gene is TRBV12-3 or TRBV12-4, the J gene TRBJ1-1; perhaps TRBD1 as D (6 bases). The CDR3 spans 15 residues. Between the trimmed V and J ends, which lost 0 bases and 4 bases, there was a span of 12 bases. CDR3 sequence: CASSLAWGQLTEAFF. The CDR3 DNA reads as TGTGCCAGCAGTTTAGCGTGGGGGCAGCTCACTGAAGCTTTCTTT.

This clonotype was counted only a few times. A much larger clone differs from this one at a single base, so this may be a read error. The V call is TRBV2, the J call TRBJ2-7, with unresolved D. There are 11 residues in the CDR3. V was cut by 2 bases and J by 5 bases, with 4 bases left in between. Germline assignment: CDR1 SNHLY and CDR2 FYNNEI. The DNA for the CDR3 is TGTGCCAGCAGTGAACCCCACGAGCAGTACTTC. This gives the protein CASSEPHEQYF.

This clonotype has a handful of counts. The chain couples TRBV7-9 to TRBJ2-3, with 11 bases aligning to TRBD2. The V and J ends lost 5 bases and 3 bases, in that order; junction bases with no gene match: 7. CDR3 length: 16 amino acids. Germline V CDR1 and CDR2: SEHNR, FQNEAQ (reference sequence). The CDR3 spells CASSRSGGAGTDTQYF. As DNA, the CDR3 is TGTGCCAGCAGCCGTAGCGGGGGGGCCGGGACAGATACGCAGTATTTT.

This clonotype came up many times. The CDR3 loop reads CASSLGTPLDTQYF. CDR3 in DNA: TGTGCCAGCAGCTTAGGGACTCCTCTGGATACGCAGTATTTT. The genes are TRBV7-2 and TRBJ2-3; maybe TRBD2 (5 bases). V shed 1 base and J shed 6 bases, with 11 bases lying between them. The CDR3 covers 14 residues. Germline CDR1 reads SGHTA; CDR2 reads FQGNSA. The whole variable domain, remainder taken from reference TRBV7-2 and TRBJ2-3, is GAGVSQSPSNKVTEKGKDVELRCDPISGHTALYWYRQSLGQGLEFLIYFQGNSAPDKSGLPSDRFSAERTGGSVSTLTIQRTQQEDSAVYLCASSLGTPLDTQYFGPGTRLTVL.

V and J are TRBV7-8 and TRBJ1-2, with D perhaps TRBD1 (6 bases). Trimming cost V 5 bases and J 8 bases, with 12 bases left between them. The CDR3 is made up of 12 amino acids. CDR1 is SGHVS and CDR2 is FQNEAQ in the germline V gene. The CDR3 DNA reads TGTGCCAGCAGCCCCCAGGGGCGAGGCTACACCTTC. It specifies CASSPQGRGYTF.

This clonotype was detected ten times or more. The chain couples TRBV7-2 to TRBJ2-7; a weak D match, TRBD1 (5 bases). The CDR3 length is 12 residues. Germline V gives CDR1 SGHTA, CDR2 FQGNSA. V was cut by 5 bases and J by 6 bases, with 11 bases left in between. CDR3 DNA sequence: TGTGCCAGCAGCCTGGACACGCTCGAGCAGTACTTC. Protein sequence: CASSLDTLEQYF.

The table lists this clonotype with many counts. This rearrangement joins TRBV6-1 to TRBJ2-3; 12 nucleotides align to TRBD2. This CDR3 has 20 residues. V shed 6 bases, J shed 2 bases, and the junction held 18 bases outside the gene matches. Germline CDR1 is MNHNS and CDR2 is SASEGT. CDR3 loop: CASSERTSGGIRLNTDTQYF. Here the CDR3 DNA reads TGTGCCAGCAGCGAGAGAACTAGCGGGGGGATCCGCCTGAACACAGATACGCAGTATTTT.

Worth noting for this clonotype: It differs at one base from a far larger clone, so likely a read error. The chain employs TRBV11-1 and TRBJ1-2; D ambiguous. Trimming pared 6 bases from V and 6 bases from J, leaving 14 bases between. CDR3 length equals 13 residues. The germline gives CDR1 SGHAT, CDR2 FQDESV (reference sequence). The CDR3 region has the DNA TGTGCCAGCAGTCACACCGGTGTCAATGGCTACACCTTC. Protein sequence: CASSHTGVNGYTF. Full variable domain (remainder filled in from reference TRBV11-1 and TRBJ1-2): EAEVAQSPRYKITEKSQAVAFWCDPISGHATLYWYRQILGQGPELLVQFQDESVVDDSQLPKDRFSAERLKGVDSTLKIQPAELGDSAMYLCASSHTGVNGYTFGSGTRLTVV.

This clonotype was picked up many times. The chain has TRBV6-1 and TRBJ2-1; 10 nucleotides match TRBD1. V lost 2 bases and J lost 14; bases outside the gene matches: 12. There are 15 residues in the CDR3. Germline-derived CDR1 and CDR2 are MNHNS and SASEGT. In DNA form, the CDR3 reads TGTGCCAGCAGTGAAAATTGGGGACAGGGGTTCTGGGAGTTCTTC. This gives the protein CASSENWGQGFWEFF.

V is TRBV7-6 and J is TRBJ2-1; TRBD2 matches 11 bases. Germline V gene data show CDR1 as SGHVS and CDR2 as FNYEAQ. Trimming at V came to 5 bases and at J to 4 bases, leaving 7 bases not matched to a gene. The CDR3 has 16 amino acids. The CDR3 region has the DNA TGTGCCAGCAGCCAAGGGGGGACTAGCGGATACAATGAGCAGTTCTTC. Encoded protein: CASSQGGTSGYNEQFF.

This clonotype was detected ten times or more. The chain joins TRBV20-1 to TRBJ2-3; 9 bases line up with TRBD1. The germline V gene has CDR1 DFQATT and CDR2 SNEGSKA (reference sequence). J was trimmed by 13 bases and V by 6 bases; bases with no gene match: 8. The CDR3 consists of 11 residues. DNA for the CDR3: TGCAGTGCCTGGAAACAGGGGGCGGAGTATTTT. Residues: CSAWKQGAEYF.

This clonotype was recorded many times. Relative to the germline gene, one junction end is altered; a read error may explain this. V and J are TRBV5-1 and TRBJ2-1; no definite D call. The CDR3 extends over 12 amino acids. Germline CDR1 reads SGHRS; CDR2 reads YFSETQ. Here the CDR3 DNA reads TGCGCCAGCAGCTTGTCCTACGATGAGCAGTTCTTC. Protein: CASSLSYDEQFF. Supplemented by reference TRBV5-1 and TRBJ2-1, the full variable domain reads KAGVTQTPRYLIKTRGQQVTLSCSPISGHRSVSWYQQTPGQGLQFLFEYFSETQRNKGNFPGRFSGRQFSNSRSEMNVSTLELGDSALYLCASSLSYDEQFFGPGTRLTVL.

In its sample, this clonotype was seen many times. J is TRBJ1-1 and V is TRBV7-6; D possibly corresponds to TRBD1 (5 bases). The CDR3 consists of 13 residues. Germline V gene lookup returns CDR1 SGHVS and CDR2 FNYEAQ. Trimming took 0 bases from V and 8 from J, leaving 10 bases between them. As DNA, the CDR3 is TGTGCCAGCAGCTTAGCAGACAGAACCGAAGCTTTCTTT. It yields the protein CASSLADRTEAFF. Together with reference TRBV7-6 and TRBJ1-1, the CDR3 gives the full variable domain: GAGVSQSPRYKVTKRGQDVALRCDPISGHVSLYWYRQALGQGPEFLTYFNYEAQQDKSGLPNDRFSAERPEGSISTLTIQRTEQRDSAMYRCASSLADRTEAFFGQGTRLTVV.

The rearrangement joins TRBV6-1 to TRBJ2-5, with TRBD2 matching 10 bases. The CDR3 runs to 17 residues. Germline V gene lookup returns CDR1 MNHNS and CDR2 SASEGT. Losses at the gene ends were 7 bases for V and 0 bases for J; bases not matched to a gene: 11. The CDR3 spells CASTVGTSVGYQETQYF. The CDR3 DNA reads as TGTGCCAGCACCGTCGGGACTAGCGTGGGGTACCAAGAGACCCAGTACTTC.

This clonotype was counted many times. V usage is TRBV20-1 and J usage is TRBJ2-7; a weak D match, TRBD1 (6 bases). The V end was cut by 6 bases, the J end by 2 bases, with 17 bases between. The germline V gene has CDR1 DFQATT and CDR2 SNEGSKA (reference sequence). This CDR3 contains 14 residues. The CDR3 spells CSAKDRSPTYEQYF. The DNA of the CDR3 is TGCAGTGCAAAAGACAGGTCTCCTACCTACGAGCAGTACTTC.